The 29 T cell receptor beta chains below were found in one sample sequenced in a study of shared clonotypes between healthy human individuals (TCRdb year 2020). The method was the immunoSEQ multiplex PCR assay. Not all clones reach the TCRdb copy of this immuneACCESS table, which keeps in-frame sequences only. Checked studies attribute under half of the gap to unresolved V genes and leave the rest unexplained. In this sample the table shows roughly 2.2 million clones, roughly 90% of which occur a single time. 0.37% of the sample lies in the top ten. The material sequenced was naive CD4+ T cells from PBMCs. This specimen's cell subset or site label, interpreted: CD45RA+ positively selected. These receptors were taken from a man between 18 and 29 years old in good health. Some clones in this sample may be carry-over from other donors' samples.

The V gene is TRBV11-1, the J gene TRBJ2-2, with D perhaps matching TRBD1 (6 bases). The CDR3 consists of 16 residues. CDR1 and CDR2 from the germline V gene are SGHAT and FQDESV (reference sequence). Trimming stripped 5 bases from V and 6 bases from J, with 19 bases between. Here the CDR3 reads CASSGMGAALPGELFF. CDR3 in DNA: TGTGCCAGCAGCGGGATGGGGGCCGCGCTTCCCGGGGAGCTGTTTTTT.

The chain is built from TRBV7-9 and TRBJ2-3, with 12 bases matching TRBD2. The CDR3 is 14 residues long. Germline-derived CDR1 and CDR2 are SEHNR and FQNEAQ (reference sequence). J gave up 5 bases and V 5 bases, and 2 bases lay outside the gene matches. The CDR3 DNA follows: TGTGCCAGCAGCCGACTAGCGGGAGAAGATACGCAGTATTTT. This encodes CASSRLAGEDTQYF.

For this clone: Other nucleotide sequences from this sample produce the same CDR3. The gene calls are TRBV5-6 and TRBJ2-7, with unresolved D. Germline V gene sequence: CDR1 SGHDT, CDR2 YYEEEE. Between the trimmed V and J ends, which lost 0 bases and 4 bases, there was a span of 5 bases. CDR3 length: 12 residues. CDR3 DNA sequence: TGTGCCAGCAGCTTGGTGGGTTACGAGCAGTACTTC. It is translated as CASSLVGYEQYF.

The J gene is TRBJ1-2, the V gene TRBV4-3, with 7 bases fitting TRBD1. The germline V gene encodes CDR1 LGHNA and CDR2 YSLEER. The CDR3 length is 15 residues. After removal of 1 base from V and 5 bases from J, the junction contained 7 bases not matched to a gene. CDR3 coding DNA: TGCGCCAGCAGCCAAGGAGCCGGGACAGATTATGGCTACACCTTC. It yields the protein CASSQGAGTDYGYTF.

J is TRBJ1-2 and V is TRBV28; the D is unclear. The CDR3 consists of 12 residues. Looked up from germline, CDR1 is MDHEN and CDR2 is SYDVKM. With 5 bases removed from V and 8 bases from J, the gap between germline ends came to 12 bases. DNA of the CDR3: TGTGCCAGCAGTCGCCGGATGGGGGGCTACACCTTC. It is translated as CASSRRMGGYTF.

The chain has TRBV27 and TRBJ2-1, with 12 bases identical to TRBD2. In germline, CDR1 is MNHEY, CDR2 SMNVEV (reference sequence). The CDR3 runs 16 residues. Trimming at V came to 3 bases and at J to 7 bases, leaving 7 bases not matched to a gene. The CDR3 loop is CASSLNLAGGWNEQFF. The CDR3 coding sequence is TGTGCCAGCAGTTTGAATCTAGCGGGAGGGTGGAATGAGCAGTTCTTC.

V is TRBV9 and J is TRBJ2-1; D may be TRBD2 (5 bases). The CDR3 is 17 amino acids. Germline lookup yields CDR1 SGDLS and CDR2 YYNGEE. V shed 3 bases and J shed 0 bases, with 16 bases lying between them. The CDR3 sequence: CASSEGFSTSSYNEQFF. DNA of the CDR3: TGTGCCAGCAGCGAAGGTTTCTCAACTAGCTCCTACAATGAGCAGTTCTTC. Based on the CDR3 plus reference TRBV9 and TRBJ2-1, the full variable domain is DSGVTQTPKHLITATGQRVTLRCSPRSGDLSVYWYQQSLDQGLQFLIQYYNGEERAKGNILERFSAQQFPDLHSELNLSSLELGDSALYFCASSEGFSTSSYNEQFFGPGTRLTVL.

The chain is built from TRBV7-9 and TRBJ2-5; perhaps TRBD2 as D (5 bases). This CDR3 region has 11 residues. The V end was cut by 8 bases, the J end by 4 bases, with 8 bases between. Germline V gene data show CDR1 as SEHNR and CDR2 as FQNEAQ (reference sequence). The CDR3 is CASGSGETQYF. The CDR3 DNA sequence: TGTGCCAGCGGGAGCGGAGAGACCCAGTACTTC.

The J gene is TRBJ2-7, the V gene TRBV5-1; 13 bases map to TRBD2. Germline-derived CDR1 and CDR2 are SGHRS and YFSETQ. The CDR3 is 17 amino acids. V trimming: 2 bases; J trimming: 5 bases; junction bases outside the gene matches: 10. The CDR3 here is CASSLLAGGPYGHEQYF. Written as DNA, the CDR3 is TGCGCCAGCAGCTTACTAGCGGGAGGGCCCTACGGACACGAGCAGTACTTC.

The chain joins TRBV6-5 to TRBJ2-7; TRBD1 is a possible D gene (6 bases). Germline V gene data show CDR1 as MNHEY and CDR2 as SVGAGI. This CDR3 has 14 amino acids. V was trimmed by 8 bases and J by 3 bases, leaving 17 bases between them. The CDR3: CASSKNRAYYEQYF. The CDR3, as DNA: TGTGCCAGCTCAAAAAACAGGGCGTACTACGAGCAGTACTTC.

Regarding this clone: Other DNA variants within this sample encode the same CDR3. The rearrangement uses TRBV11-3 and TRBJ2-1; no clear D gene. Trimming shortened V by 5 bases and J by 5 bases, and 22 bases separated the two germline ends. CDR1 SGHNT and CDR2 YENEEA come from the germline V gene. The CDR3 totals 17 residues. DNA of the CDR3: TGTGCCAGCAGCGCACGTTCGCTCTCCCGTGGGCACAATGAGCAGTTCTTC. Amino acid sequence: CASSARSLSRGHNEQFF.

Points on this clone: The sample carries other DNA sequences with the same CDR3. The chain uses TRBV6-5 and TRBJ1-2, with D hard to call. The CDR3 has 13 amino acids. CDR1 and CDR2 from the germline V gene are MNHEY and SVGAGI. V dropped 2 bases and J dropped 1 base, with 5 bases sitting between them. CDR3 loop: CASSYRDNYGYTF. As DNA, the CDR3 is TGTGCCAGCAGTTACAGGGATAACTATGGCTACACCTTC.

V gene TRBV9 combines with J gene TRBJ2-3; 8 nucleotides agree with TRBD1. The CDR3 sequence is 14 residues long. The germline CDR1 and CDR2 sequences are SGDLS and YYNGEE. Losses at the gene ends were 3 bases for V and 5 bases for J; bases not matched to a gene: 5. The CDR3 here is CASSDSTGVDTQYF. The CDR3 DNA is TGTGCCAGCAGCGACTCGACAGGGGTAGATACGCAGTATTTT.

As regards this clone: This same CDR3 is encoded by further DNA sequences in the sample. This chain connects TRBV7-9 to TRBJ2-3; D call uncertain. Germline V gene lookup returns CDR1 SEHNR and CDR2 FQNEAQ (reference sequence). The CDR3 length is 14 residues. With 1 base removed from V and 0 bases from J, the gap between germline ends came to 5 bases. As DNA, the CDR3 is TGTGCCAGCAGCTTAGGGATTAGCACAGATACGCAGTATTTT. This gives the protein CASSLGISTDTQYF.

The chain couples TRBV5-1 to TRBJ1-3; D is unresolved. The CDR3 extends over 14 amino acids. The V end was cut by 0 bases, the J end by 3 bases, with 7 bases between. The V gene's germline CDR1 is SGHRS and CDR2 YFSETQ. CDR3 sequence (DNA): TGCGCCAGCAGCTTGGATGGACTTGGAAACACCATATATTTT. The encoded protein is CASSLDGLGNTIYF.

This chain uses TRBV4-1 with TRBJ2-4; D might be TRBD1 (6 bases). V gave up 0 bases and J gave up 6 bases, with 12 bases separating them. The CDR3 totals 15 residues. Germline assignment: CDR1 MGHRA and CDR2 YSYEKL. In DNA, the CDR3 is TGCGCCAGCAGCCAAGATTCCGGACAGCTAAACATTCAGTACTTC. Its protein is CASSQDSGQLNIQYF.

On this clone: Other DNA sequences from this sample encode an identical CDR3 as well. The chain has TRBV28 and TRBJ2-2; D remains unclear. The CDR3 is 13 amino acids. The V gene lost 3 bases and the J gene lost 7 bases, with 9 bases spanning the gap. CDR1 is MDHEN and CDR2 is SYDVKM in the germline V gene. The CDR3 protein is CASSFEGGGELFF. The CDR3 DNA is TGTGCCAGCAGTTTTGAAGGTGGCGGGGAGCTGTTTTTT.

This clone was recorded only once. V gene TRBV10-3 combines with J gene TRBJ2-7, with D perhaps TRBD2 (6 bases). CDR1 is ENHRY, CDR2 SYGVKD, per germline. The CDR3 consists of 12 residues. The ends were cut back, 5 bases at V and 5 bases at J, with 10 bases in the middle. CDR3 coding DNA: TGTGCCATCAGTTCACTAGCTGACGAGCAGTACTTC. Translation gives CAISSLADEQYF.

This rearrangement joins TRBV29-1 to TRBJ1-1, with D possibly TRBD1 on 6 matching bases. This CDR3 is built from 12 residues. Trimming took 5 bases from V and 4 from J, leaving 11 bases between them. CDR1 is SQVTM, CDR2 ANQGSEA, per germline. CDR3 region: CSVSRGSTEAFF. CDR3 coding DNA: TGCAGCGTTAGCAGGGGATCCACTGAAGCTTTCTTT. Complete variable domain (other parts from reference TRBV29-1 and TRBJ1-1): SAVISQKPSRDICQRGTSLTIQCQVDSQVTMMFWYRQQPGQSLTLIATANQGSEATYESGFVIDKFPISRPNLTFSTLTVSNMSPEDSSIYLCSVSRGSTEAFFGQGTRLTVV.

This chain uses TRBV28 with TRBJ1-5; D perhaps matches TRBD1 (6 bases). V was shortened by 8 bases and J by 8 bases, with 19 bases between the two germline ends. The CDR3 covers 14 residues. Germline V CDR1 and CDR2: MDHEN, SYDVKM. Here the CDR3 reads CASGKQGDLKPQHF. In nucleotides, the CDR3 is TGTGCCAGCGGCAAACAGGGAGATTTGAAGCCCCAGCATTTT.

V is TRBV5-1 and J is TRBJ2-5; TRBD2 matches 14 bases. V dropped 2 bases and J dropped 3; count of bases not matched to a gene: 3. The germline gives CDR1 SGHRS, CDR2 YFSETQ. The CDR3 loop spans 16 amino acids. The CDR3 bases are TGCGCCAGCAGCTTTGGACTAGCGGGAGGAAAAGAGACCCAGTACTTC. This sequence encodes CASSFGLAGGKETQYF.

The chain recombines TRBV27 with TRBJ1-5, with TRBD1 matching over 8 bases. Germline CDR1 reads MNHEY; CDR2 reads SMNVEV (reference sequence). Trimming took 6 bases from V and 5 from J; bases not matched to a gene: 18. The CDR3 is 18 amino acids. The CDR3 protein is CASSPRTGGNDGYQPQHF. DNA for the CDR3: TGTGCCAGCAGCCCGCGCACAGGGGGTAATGATGGCTATCAGCCCCAGCATTTT.

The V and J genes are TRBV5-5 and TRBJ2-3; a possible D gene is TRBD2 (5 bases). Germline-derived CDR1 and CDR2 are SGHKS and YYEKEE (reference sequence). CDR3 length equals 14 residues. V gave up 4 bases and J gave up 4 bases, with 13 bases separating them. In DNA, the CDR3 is TGTGCCAGCAGCCCCACGGGGAGTGCAGATACGCAGTATTTT. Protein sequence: CASSPTGSADTQYF.

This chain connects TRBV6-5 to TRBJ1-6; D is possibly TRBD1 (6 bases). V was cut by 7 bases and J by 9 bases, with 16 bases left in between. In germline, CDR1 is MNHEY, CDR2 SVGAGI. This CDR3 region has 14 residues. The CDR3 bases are TGTGCCAGCACCCCTACAGGGCCTAGTTCACCCCTCCACTTT. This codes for CASTPTGPSSPLHF.

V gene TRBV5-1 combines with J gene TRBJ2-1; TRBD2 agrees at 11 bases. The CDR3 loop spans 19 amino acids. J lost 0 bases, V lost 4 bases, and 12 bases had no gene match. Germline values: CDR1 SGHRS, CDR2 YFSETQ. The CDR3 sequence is CASSTSSGRNTYSYNEQFF. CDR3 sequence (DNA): TGCGCCAGCAGCACATCTAGCGGGAGGAACACCTACTCCTACAATGAGCAGTTCTTC.

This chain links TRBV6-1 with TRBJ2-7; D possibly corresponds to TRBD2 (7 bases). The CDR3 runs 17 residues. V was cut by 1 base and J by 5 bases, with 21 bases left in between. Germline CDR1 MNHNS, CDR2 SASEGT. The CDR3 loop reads CASSEEVWGGARNEQYF. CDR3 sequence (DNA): TGTGCCAGCAGTGAAGAGGTTTGGGGGGGGGCGCGGAACGAGCAGTACTTC.

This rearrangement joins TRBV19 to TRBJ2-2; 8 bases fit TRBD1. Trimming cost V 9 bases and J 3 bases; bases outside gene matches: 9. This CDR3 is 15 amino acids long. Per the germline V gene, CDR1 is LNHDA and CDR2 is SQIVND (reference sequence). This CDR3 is CASSGQGLHTGELFF. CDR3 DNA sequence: TGTGCCAGCTCTGGACAGGGCTTACACACCGGGGAGCTGTTTTTT.

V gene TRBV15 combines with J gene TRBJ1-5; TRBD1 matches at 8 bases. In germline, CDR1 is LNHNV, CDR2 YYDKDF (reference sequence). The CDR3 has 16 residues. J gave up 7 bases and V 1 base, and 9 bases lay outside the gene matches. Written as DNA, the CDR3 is TGTGCCACCAGCAGAGTGTCTCCACAGGGGGGACAGCCCCAGCATTTT. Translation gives CATSRVSPQGGQPQHF.

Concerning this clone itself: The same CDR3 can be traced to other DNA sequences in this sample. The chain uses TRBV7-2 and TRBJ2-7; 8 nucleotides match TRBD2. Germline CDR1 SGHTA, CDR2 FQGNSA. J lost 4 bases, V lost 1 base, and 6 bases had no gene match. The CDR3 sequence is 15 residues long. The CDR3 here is CASSLVSSGSYEQYF. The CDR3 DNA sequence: TGTGCCAGCAGCTTAGTGTCTAGCGGGTCGTACGAGCAGTACTTC.